This T cell receptor beta chain appears in the sequencing data of a study of response to subunit inactivated influenza vaccine. This clonotype was recorded a few times. The CDR3 sequence is 15 residues long. Germline assignment: CDR1 MDHEN and CDR2 SYDVKM. V was pared by 6 bases and J by 5 bases, with 17 bases between. In TCRdb, the RT-PCR reads were re-called with MiXCR into one record per CDR3 protein. The repertoire consists of about 540,000 distinct CDR3 sequences, with 20% to 25% occurring once and the leading ten covering 2.5% to 3%. These data were also reused for a study on T cells expressing NK-cell markers. That paper notes: For TCR beta, cDNA was produced by 5'RACE template switching with UMIs. Most of the eight sequenced donors tested HCMV-seropositive; one tested seronegative. In about 6 donors, dominant NKG2C+ clonotypes were roughly 1.0-7.0% of CD8+ T cells. One observes that, in several donors, these clonotypes were also the leading ones within the CD3+CD56-NKG2C+ fraction.

V gene TRBV28 combines with J gene TRBJ2-1; either TRBD1 or TRBD2 may fit D (5 bases each). This specimen was CD4+ T cells sorted from PBMCs, taken less than 13 days after vaccination. This clonotype was obtained from a man aged 50 to 60 who received an inactivated influenza vaccine. The DNA for the CDR3 is TGTGCCAGCAGAGCCTCCGGGACGGAAAACAATGAGCAGTTCTTC. This encodes CASRASGTENNEQFF.